One and the same sample provided the 24 T cell receptor beta chains below, sequenced in a study of CD8 T cells in Susac syndrome (dated by TCRdb to 2018 to 2020). Libraries came from the immunoSEQ multiplex PCR assay. RNA was extracted using the RNeasy kit, and about 0.5 to 1 ug of the RNA was reverse transcribed with random hexamers. Using fastp trimming at Q25 and MiXCR clonotype assembly, TCRdb reanalyzed the public sequencing data and kept in-frame beta chains. Every entry covers one CDR3 protein and lists the most common genes and DNA from its rows. For this sample the table gives some 450,000 distinct CDR3 sequences, of which approximately 85% were detected only once. The ten largest clones take up more than 0.09% of the sample. The sequenced material came from CD8+ T cells from PBMCs. The receptors were gathered from a human donor with multiple sclerosis.

The rearrangement links TRBV20-1 to TRBJ2-7; TRBD2 matches at 7 bases. The germline V gene has CDR1 DFQATT and CDR2 SNEGSKA (reference sequence). There are 15 residues in the CDR3. The V segment lost 0 bases and the J segment 1 base; nucleotides outside the gene matches: 6. In DNA, the CDR3 is TGCAGTGCTAGAGATCGAGCTAGCGGATCCTACGAGCAGTACTTC. Encoded protein: CSARDRASGSYEQYF.

The V and J genes are TRBV18 and TRBJ1-1; D is ambiguous. Germline loops: CDR1 KGHSH, CDR2 LQKENI. The CDR3 is 13 amino acids. V was shortened by 5 bases and J by 3 bases, with 10 bases between the two germline ends. For the CDR3, the DNA is TGTGCCAGCTCATCTCCGACTCACACTGAAGCTTTCTTT. Residues: CASSSPTHTEAFF.

This chain links TRBV14 with TRBJ1-3, with D possibly being TRBD1 (6 bases). The CDR3 contains 16 residues. CDR1 is SGHDN, CDR2 FVKESK, per germline. With 3 bases removed from V and 2 bases from J, the gap between germline ends came to 14 bases. CDR3 bases: TGTGCCAGCAGCCATCCTCACAGGGAGGCTGGAAACACCATATATTTT. This codes for CASSHPHREAGNTIYF.

This clonotype has only one observation. This chain connects TRBV20-1 to TRBJ2-3; D is possibly TRBD1 (5 bases). The germline V gene encodes CDR1 DFQATT and CDR2 SNEGSKA (reference sequence). This CDR3 is 15 amino acids long. With 3 bases removed from V and 4 bases from J, the gap between germline ends came to 17 bases. Written as DNA, the CDR3 is TGCAGTGCTAGGGGATCCCGGACACCTGCAGATACGCAGTATTTT. It codes for CSARGSRTPADTQYF.

V usage is TRBV20-1 and J usage is TRBJ1-3; no definite D call. V shed 0 bases and J shed 4 bases, with 22 bases lying between them. This CDR3 has 18 residues. The germline V gene encodes CDR1 DFQATT and CDR2 SNEGSKA (reference sequence). The CDR3 DNA is TGCAGTGCTAGAGATATAACAGCGCCAAGGGTTGAGGGAAACACCATATATTTT. Encoded protein: CSARDITAPRVEGNTIYF.

The genes are TRBV25-1 and TRBJ2-2; 10 positions agree with TRBD2. CDR1 and CDR2 (germline): MGHDK, SYGVNS. After removal of 4 bases from V and 5 bases from J, the junction contained 1 base not matched to a gene. This CDR3 comprises 14 residues. CDR3 DNA: TGTGCCAGCAGTGTGGGACTAGCGACCGGGGAGCTGTTTTTT. Translated, it gives CASSVGLATGELFF.

The J gene is TRBJ2-2, the V gene TRBV27; 7 nucleotides match TRBD2. After removal of 7 bases from V and 3 bases from J, the junction contained 8 bases not matched to a gene. The germline gives CDR1 MNHEY, CDR2 SMNVEV (reference sequence). This CDR3 is built from 15 residues. The CDR3 region is CASTTGGRDTGELFF. DNA for the CDR3: TGTGCCAGCACCACCGGGGGGAGGGACACCGGGGAGCTGTTTTTT.

This chain links TRBV7-8 with TRBJ1-1; D ambiguous. Trimming cost V 4 bases and J 1 base, with 13 bases left between them. Looked up from germline, CDR1 is SGHVS and CDR2 is FQNEAQ. The CDR3 sequence is 15 residues long. As DNA, the CDR3 is TGTGCCAGCAGCTCCACGTTTGACGGGAACACTGAAGCTTTCTTT. Amino acid sequence: CASSSTFDGNTEAFF.

V and J are TRBV11-2 and TRBJ2-5, with D possibly matching TRBD2 (5 bases). The CDR3 is 15 residues long. The V gene's germline CDR1 is SGHAT and CDR2 FQNNGV. Trimming left V 2 bases short and J 7 bases short, with 17 bases between. This CDR3 is CASSLYEGGLGTQYF. CDR3 DNA: TGTGCCAGCAGCTTATACGAGGGTGGATTGGGGACCCAGTACTTC.

The chain carries TRBV30 and TRBJ1-2; the D gene is possibly TRBD1 (5 bases). The CDR3 extends over 14 amino acids. Germline CDR1 GTSNPN, CDR2 SVGIG (reference sequence). Trimming pared 3 bases from V and 3 bases from J, leaving 14 bases between. The CDR3 sequence is CAWSGAGPDYGYTF. As DNA, the CDR3 is TGTGCCTGGAGCGGAGCGGGACCTGACTATGGCTACACCTTC.

The V call is TRBV6-5, the J call TRBJ2-7, with unresolved D. There are 15 residues in the CDR3. Trimming cost V 0 bases and J 4 bases, with 13 bases left between them. The germline gives CDR1 MNHEY, CDR2 SVGAGI. CDR3 sequence (DNA): TGTGCCAGCAGTTACTCGGGTCCCTCTGGGTACGAGCAGTACTTC. Protein sequence: CASSYSGPSGYEQYF.

The chain is built from TRBV19 and TRBJ1-2, with D possibly TRBD1 on 6 matching bases. This CDR3 has 14 residues. Between the trimmed V and J ends, which lost 8 bases and 4 bases, there was a span of 17 bases. The germline gives CDR1 LNHDA, CDR2 SQIVND (reference sequence). For the CDR3, the DNA is TGTGCCAGTTCCCCCCCAGGGGCCCCCTATGGCTACACCTTC. Amino acids: CASSPPGAPYGYTF. The full variable domain, completed using reference TRBV19 and TRBJ1-2, is DGGITQSPKYLFRKEGQNVTLSCEQNLNHDAMYWYRQDPGQGLRLIYYSQIVNDFQKGDIAEGYSVSREKKESFPLTVTSAQKNPTAFYLCASSPPGAPYGYTFGSGTRLTVV.

The chain employs TRBV12-3 or TRBV12-4 and TRBJ2-3; tentative D call: TRBD2 (6 bases). This CDR3 region has 16 residues. Trimming took 1 base from V and 3 from J, leaving 14 bases between them. Written as DNA, the CDR3 is TGTGCCAGCAGTTTAGGCAGGCTAGCGCTGACAGATACGCAGTATTTT. Translated, it gives CASSLGRLALTDTQYF.

The rearrangement links TRBV20-1 to TRBJ2-7; the D is unclear. Trimming took off 2 bases at V and 4 bases at J, with 6 bases between the two ends. The CDR3 loop spans 11 amino acids. Germline CDR1 DFQATT, CDR2 SNEGSKA (reference sequence). This CDR3 is CSARPQYEQYF. CDR3 nucleotides: TGCAGTGCTAGACCCCAGTACGAGCAGTACTTC.

The rearrangement joins TRBV6-2 or TRBV6-3 to TRBJ2-7; 10 positions match TRBD2. J lost 4 bases, V lost 0 bases, and 6 bases had no gene match. The germline gives CDR1 MNHEY, CDR2 SVGEGT. The CDR3 is 16 residues long. This CDR3 is CASSYSWASGSYEQYF. The CDR3 coding sequence is TGTGCCAGCAGTTACTCGTGGGCTAGCGGGAGTTACGAGCAGTACTTC.

This chain uses TRBV27 with TRBJ2-7; 8 nucleotides align to TRBD1. V lost 5 bases to trimming and J lost 2 bases; unmatched junction nucleotides: 5. Germline loops: CDR1 MNHEY, CDR2 SMNVEV (reference sequence). The length of the CDR3 is 14 residues. Here the CDR3 DNA reads TGTGCCAGCAGTCTCTACAGGGGGGCCTACGAGCAGTACTTC. Encoded protein: CASSLYRGAYEQYF.

The chain couples TRBV10-3 to TRBJ2-3, with a possible D match to TRBD2 (6 bases). The CDR3 runs to 15 residues. Trimming stripped 9 bases from V and 1 base from J, with 17 bases between. Germline CDR1 is ENHRY and CDR2 is SYGVKD. The CDR3 sequence is CAIQDTGAGTDTQYF. The CDR3 coding sequence is TGTGCCATTCAGGATACGGGAGCGGGCACAGATACGCAGTATTTT.

This clonotype appeared a single time. The chain employs TRBV3-1 and TRBJ2-7, with D unresolved. Germline V gene sequence: CDR1 LGHDT, CDR2 YNNKEL (reference sequence). Trimming stripped 0 bases from V and 3 bases from J, with 6 bases between. The CDR3 loop spans 13 amino acids. The DNA for the CDR3 is TGTGCCAGCAGCCAAGATGAGGACTACGAGCAGTACTTC. As protein: CASSQDEDYEQYF.

This chain links TRBV29-1 with TRBJ2-3; 10 bases map to TRBD1. Germline CDR1 and CDR2: SQVTM and ANQGSEA. Trimming removed 1 base from V and 4 bases from J; junction bases left unmatched: 2. The CDR3 totals 14 residues. Here the CDR3 DNA reads TGCAGCGTTGAAGTCGGACAGGGGGCAGATACGCAGTATTTT. Protein product: CSVEVGQGADTQYF.

The chain's CDR3 is CASRPTPQGSSNEQYF. In nucleotides, the CDR3 is TGCGCCAGCAGACCAACCCCACAGGGGTCGAGCAACGAGCAGTACTTC. This chain uses TRBV23-1 with TRBJ2-7; TRBD1 aligns across 7 bases. TRBV23-1 is flagged as an ORF with uncertain function. V trimming: 6 bases; J trimming: 5 bases; junction bases outside the gene matches: 16. This CDR3 is built from 16 residues.

The chain joins TRBV24-1 to TRBJ2-3, with D tentatively TRBD2 (6 bases). The CDR3 has 14 residues. Trimming took off 2 bases at V and 4 bases at J, with 9 bases between the two ends. Per germline, CDR1 KGHDR and CDR2 SFDVKD. The CDR3 is CATSDWREADTQYF. The DNA of the CDR3 is TGTGCCACCAGTGATTGGAGGGAAGCAGATACGCAGTATTTT.

The genes are TRBV27 and TRBJ2-7; D is unresolved. The CDR3 runs 13 residues. With 8 bases removed from V and 3 bases from J, the gap between germline ends came to 14 bases. CDR1 is MNHEY and CDR2 is SMNVEV in the germline V gene (reference sequence). CDR3 nucleotide sequence: TGTGCCAGCTCCTTTGGGTTGCACTACGAGCAGTACTTC. Its protein product is CASSFGLHYEQYF.

The V call is TRBV18, the J call TRBJ2-7; D gene ambiguous. Trimming stripped 0 bases from V and 2 bases from J, with 11 bases between. The CDR3 contains 15 residues. Germline CDR1 and CDR2: KGHSH and LQKENI. Here the CDR3 DNA reads TGTGCCAGCTCACCACCAAGGGTAGGGCCCTACGAGCAGTACTTC. Translating gives CASSPPRVGPYEQYF.

V gene TRBV7-6 combines with J gene TRBJ2-7; 9 positions match TRBD1. The CDR3 is 15 amino acids. CDR1 is SGHVS and CDR2 is FNYEAQ in the germline V gene. V trimming: 4 bases; J trimming: 1 base; junction bases outside the gene matches: 5. In nucleotides, the CDR3 is TGTGCCAGCAGCTACGGGACAGGGAGTTCCTACGAGCAGTACTTC. The encoded protein is CASSYGTGSSYEQYF.